The next 29 T cell receptor beta chains were all read from a single sample in a study of cytomegalovirus exposure and HLA in healthy donors. Use of 60 Vbeta and 13 Jbeta primers characterized the PCR. Sequencing was performed with immunoSEQ multiplex PCR; in TCRdb, only in-frame clones are kept and a portion is missing. The repertoire holds about 150,000 clones, with 8.5% to 10% as singletons. Sequencing input: PBMCs. These receptors came from a man aged 50-59 years in good health and CMV-seronegative.

CDR3 loop: CASSLRGSPADTQYF. The DNA for the CDR3 is TGTGCCAGCAGCTTAAGAGGGTCTCCGGCAGATACGCAGTATTTT. This rearrangement joins TRBV7-3 to TRBJ2-3; weak D call: TRBD2 (5 bases). This CDR3 contains 15 residues. Trimming removed 1 base at V and 4 bases at J, with 12 bases between. Germline CDR1 reads SGHTA; CDR2 reads FQGTGA.

This clone was counted only a few times. The J gene is TRBJ2-5, the V gene TRBV2; tentative D call: TRBD1 (6 bases). The CDR3 has 14 residues. Germline assignment: CDR1 SNHLY and CDR2 FYNNEI. Deletions cut 6 bases from V and 9 bases from J, with 20 bases between. CDR3 sequence (DNA): TGTGCCAGCAGGAGGGGGACGGCCGACTGGGCCCAGTACTTC. Its translation is CASRRGTADWAQYF. The variable domain in full, with the rest retrieved from reference TRBV2 and TRBJ2-5, is EPEVTQTPSHQVTQMGQEVILRCVPISNHLYFYWYRQILGQKVEFLVSFYNNEISEKSEIFDDQFSVERPDGSNFTLKIRSTKLEDSAMYFCASRRGTADWAQYFGPGTRLLVL.

This clone was found a few times. This chain uses TRBV7-2 with TRBJ1-2, with no clear D. V lost 1 base and J lost 0, with 6 bases in between. CDR1 is SGHTA, CDR2 FQGNSA, per germline. The length of the CDR3 is 14 residues. The CDR3 DNA reads TGTGCCAGCAGCTTAGGCCCAGCTAACTATGGCTACACCTTC. It translates to CASSLGPANYGYTF.

This chain connects TRBV6-5 to TRBJ2-7, with 11 positions matching TRBD1. The J segment lost 3 bases and the V segment lost 8 bases, leaving 3 bases of the junction unmatched. Germline V gene lookup returns CDR1 MNHEY and CDR2 SVGAGI. The CDR3 covers 13 residues. CDR3 nucleotides: TGTGCCAGCCGGACAGGGGGCGGCTACGAGCAGTACTTC. Protein product: CASRTGGGYEQYF.

This clone was observed a few times. V and J are TRBV19 and TRBJ2-1; D unresolved. The CDR3 has 15 amino acids. V gave up 7 bases and J gave up 5 bases, with 18 bases separating them. Germline CDR1 LNHDA, CDR2 SQIVND (reference sequence). The CDR3: CASTLSDIPHNEQFF. The CDR3 coding sequence is TGTGCCAGTACATTGTCTGACATCCCTCACAATGAGCAGTTCTTC.

J is TRBJ2-1 and V is TRBV7-9; 7 bases are shared with TRBD1. This CDR3 is built from 14 residues. V lost 3 bases to trimming and J lost 10 bases; unmatched junction nucleotides: 9. Germline V lookup: CDR1 SEHNR, CDR2 FQNEAQ (reference sequence). The CDR3 loop is CASSLDLTGREQFF. For the CDR3, the DNA is TGTGCCAGCAGCTTGGATCTGACAGGGAGAGAGCAGTTCTTC.

J is TRBJ1-1 and V is TRBV5-4, with D perhaps TRBD1 (6 bases). CDR3 size: 13 residues. CDR1 is SGHNT, CDR2 YYREEE, per germline (reference sequence). Between the trimmed V and J ends, which lost 1 base and 7 bases, there was a span of 11 bases. The CDR3 nucleotides read TGTGCCAGCAGCTTGAAGGGGGTAGGTGAAGCTTTCTTT. It codes for CASSLKGVGEAFF.

This clone has more than one count but fewer than ten. The chain carries TRBV19 and TRBJ2-7, with TRBD1 identical over 8 bases. V shed 6 bases and J 0 bases; nucleotides not matched to a gene: 7. The CDR3 consists of 15 residues. Germline CDR1 and CDR2: LNHDA and SQIVND (reference sequence). The CDR3 bases are TGTGCCAGTAGCCAGAGCGGACAGGGCTCCTACGAGCAGTACTTC. This sequence encodes CASSQSGQGSYEQYF.

This clone came up a few times. The V call is TRBV9, the J call TRBJ2-7; TRBD1 agrees at 7 bases. The V gene's germline CDR1 is SGDLS and CDR2 YYNGEE. The CDR3 loop spans 15 amino acids. V dropped 0 bases and J dropped 1; count of bases not matched to a gene: 4. The CDR3 loop reads CASSVEQGPSYEQYF. The CDR3 coding sequence is TGTGCCAGCAGCGTAGAACAGGGGCCGTCCTACGAGCAGTACTTC. The entire variable domain, with the rest obtained from reference TRBV9 and TRBJ2-7, is as follows: DSGVTQTPKHLITATGQRVTLRCSPRSGDLSVYWYQQSLDQGLQFLIQYYNGEERAKGNILERFSAQQFPDLHSELNLSSLELGDSALYFCASSVEQGPSYEQYFGPGTRLTVT.

By share, this clone counts as medium-sized. The chain employs TRBV21-1 and TRBJ1-1; the table calls TRBD1, which could not be checked here. TRBV21-1 is a known pseudogene. The CDR3 is made up of 17 amino acids. CDR3 nucleotide sequence: TGTGCCAGGCACAGGGGAAGGGTGGGCCCCATGAACACTGAAGCTTTCTTT. Protein sequence: CARHRGRVGPMNTEAFF.

The rearrangement joins TRBV27 to TRBJ2-2; TRBD1 matches 7 bases. Germline values: CDR1 MNHEY, CDR2 SMNVEV (reference sequence). Trimming cost V 7 bases and J 1 base; bases outside gene matches: 6. The CDR3 extends over 15 amino acids. The CDR3 reads CASTEGTENTGELFF. The CDR3 nucleotides are TGTGCCAGCACCGAGGGGACAGAGAACACCGGGGAGCTGTTTTTT.

The chain joins TRBV27 to TRBJ1-5, with D tentatively TRBD1 (5 bases). From germline, CDR1 is MNHEY and CDR2 SMNVEV (reference sequence). V was shortened by 5 bases and J by 6 bases, with 11 bases between the two germline ends. The CDR3 is 13 residues long. CDR3 in amino acids: CASSARVSQPQHF. Here the CDR3 DNA reads TGTGCCAGCAGTGCCAGGGTGAGTCAGCCCCAGCATTTT.

The chain combines TRBV5-8 with TRBJ1-2, with D possibly TRBD1 on 6 matching bases. Germline V lookup: CDR1 SGHTS, CDR2 YDEGEE. This CDR3 spans 15 amino acids. The V and J ends lost 1 base and 2 bases respectively, with 12 bases between them. This CDR3 is CASSLTGTKNYGYTF. The CDR3 DNA reads TGTGCCAGCAGCTTGACCGGGACAAAGAACTATGGCTACACCTTC.

The rearrangement joins TRBV2 to TRBJ1-1; 8 bases are a match to TRBD1. This CDR3 is 21 amino acids long. With 6 bases clipped from V and 6 bases from J, the junction kept 30 bases outside the gene matches. The germline V gene has CDR1 SNHLY and CDR2 FYNNEI. The CDR3 DNA is TGTGCCAGCAGGGTTTGGGGTCCGACAGGGGAGCCCCTTCAGACTCGGGCTGAAGCTTTCTTT. Residues: CASRVWGPTGEPLQTRAEAFF.

Note on this clone: Other DNA sequences in the sample encode the same CDR3. The V and J genes are TRBV9 and TRBJ2-3, with 7 bases lining up with TRBD2. V lost 2 bases to trimming and J lost 9 bases; unmatched junction nucleotides: 12. CDR3 length equals 15 residues. CDR1 and CDR2 from the germline V gene are SGDLS and YYNGEE. The CDR3 DNA reads TGTGCCAGCAGCGTTCGGCTGGCGGGGGAAGGGACGCAGTATTTT. The encoded protein is CASSVRLAGEGTQYF.

This clone has only a few counts. This rearrangement joins TRBV10-1 to TRBJ2-1; 10 nucleotides align to TRBD2. Germline CDR1 reads WNHNN; CDR2 reads SYGVQD (reference sequence). CDR3 size: 15 residues. J gave up 0 bases and V 8 bases, and 4 bases lay outside the gene matches. The CDR3 loop reads CASSSGSSSYNEQFF. The CDR3 region has the DNA TGCGCCAGCTCTAGCGGGAGTAGCTCCTACAATGAGCAGTTCTTC.

J is TRBJ2-5 and V is TRBV7-8, with 13 bases identical to TRBD2. Germline lookup yields CDR1 SGHVS and CDR2 FQNEAQ. V was clipped by 5 bases and J by 6 bases; unmatched bases: 6. CDR3 length equals 15 residues. CDR3 nucleotide sequence: TGTGCCAGCAGCCCCCGGACTAGCGGGGGACAGACCCAGTACTTC. Translating it yields CASSPRTSGGQTQYF. Together with reference TRBV7-8 and TRBJ2-5, the CDR3 gives the full variable domain: GAGVSQSPRYKVAKRGQDVALRCDPISGHVSLFWYQQALGQGPEFLTYFQNEAQLDKSGLPSDRFFAERPEGSVSTLKIQRTQQEDSAVYLCASSPRTSGGQTQYFGPGTRLLVL.

A few counts support this clone. The genes are TRBV5-1 and TRBJ1-2; 8 bases match TRBD1. This CDR3 contains 14 residues. J lost 8 bases, V lost 1 base, and 7 bases had no gene match. Germline V gives CDR1 SGHRS, CDR2 YFSETQ. This chain's CDR3 is CASSLLGQGGGYTF. DNA for the CDR3: TGCGCCAGCAGCTTGTTAGGACAGGGCGGGGGCTACACCTTC.

The chain employs TRBV30 and TRBJ1-4; the D gene is possibly TRBD1 (5 bases). CDR3 length: 11 amino acids. Germline CDR1 and CDR2: GTSNPN and SVGIG (reference sequence). V lost 8 bases and J lost 5, with 9 bases in between. The CDR3 sequence is CASHRNEKLFF. DNA for the CDR3: TGTGCCAGCCACAGGAATGAAAAACTGTTTTTT.

The genes are TRBV5-6 and TRBJ1-4; D is perhaps TRBD1 (6 bases). The V and J ends lost 3 bases and 8 bases respectively, with 17 bases between them. The CDR3 is 15 amino acids. Germline lookup yields CDR1 SGHDT and CDR2 YYEEEE. CDR3 DNA: TGTGCCAGCAGCTGGGACGGAGGGGGGGAGGAAAAACTGTTTTTT. It encodes CASSWDGGGEEKLFF.

This chain uses TRBV6-5 with TRBJ2-7; possible D gene TRBD1, 6 bases. The CDR3 has 14 residues. Germline V lookup: CDR1 MNHEY, CDR2 SVGAGI. Trimming removed 5 bases at V and 5 bases at J, with 16 bases between. The CDR3 sequence is CASSIQGSEDEQYF. CDR3 in DNA: TGTGCCAGCAGTATACAGGGAAGTGAGGACGAGCAGTACTTC.

The table lists this clone with a few counts. The gene calls are TRBV2 and TRBJ2-7, with D possibly TRBD1 on 5 matching bases. The CDR3 contains 15 residues. Germline V CDR1 and CDR2: SNHLY, FYNNEI. Trimming removed 6 bases at V and 2 bases at J, with 17 bases between. The CDR3 nucleotides read TGTGCCAGCAGCCCCCGCAGGGTGGGCACCTACGAGCAGTACTTC. Translated, it gives CASSPRRVGTYEQYF.

This clone showed up just a few times. V is TRBV5-8 and J is TRBJ1-2; 8 bases are a match to TRBD1. This CDR3 region has 13 residues. V was clipped by 5 bases and J by 6 bases; unmatched bases: 6. In germline, CDR1 is SGHTS, CDR2 YDEGEE. For the CDR3, the DNA is TGTGCCAGCAGTCCCCGGGACAGGAATGGCTACACCTTC. It is translated as CASSPRDRNGYTF. Together with reference TRBV5-8 and TRBJ1-2, the CDR3 gives the full variable domain: EAGVTQSPTHLIKTRGQQATLRCSPISGHTSVYWYQQALGLGLQFLLWYDEGEERNRGNFPPRFSGRQFPNYSSELNVNALELEDSALYLCASSPRDRNGYTFGSGTRLTVV.

This sequence joins TRBV6-5 and TRBJ1-1; TRBD1 is a possible D gene (5 bases). The V gene's germline CDR1 is MNHEY and CDR2 SVGAGI. V shed 1 base and J shed 4 bases, with 13 bases lying between them. This CDR3 is built from 15 residues. The chain's CDR3 is CASSYWGTGGTEAFF. The CDR3 coding sequence is TGTGCCAGCAGTTACTGGGGCACGGGGGGCACTGAAGCTTTCTTT.

The rearrangement uses TRBV19 and TRBJ2-5; 10 bases match TRBD1. With 4 bases clipped from V and 5 bases from J, the junction kept 7 bases outside the gene matches. The CDR3 runs to 15 residues. Germline CDR1 reads LNHDA; CDR2 reads SQIVND (reference sequence). The CDR3 sequence: CASSTPRQGAETQYF. The CDR3 nucleotides read TGTGCCAGTAGTACTCCTCGACAGGGGGCTGAGACCCAGTACTTC.

This clone was observed a few times. V and J are TRBV5-1 and TRBJ1-2; a possible D gene is TRBD1 (6 bases). Germline CDR1 is SGHRS and CDR2 is YFSETQ. This CDR3 is built from 18 residues. V gave up 2 bases and J gave up 2 bases, with 22 bases separating them. Here the CDR3 DNA reads TGCGCCAGCAGCTTTAATTACCGACAGGCGAACCAAAACTATGGCTACACCTTC. It yields the protein CASSFNYRQANQNYGYTF.

This clone turned up a few times. This chain uses TRBV10-1 with TRBJ1-2; D uncertain. V was pared by 0 bases and J by 8 bases, with 10 bases between. This CDR3 has 13 residues. Germline V lookup: CDR1 WNHNN, CDR2 SYGVQD (reference sequence). CDR3 bases: TGCGCCAGCAGTGAGTCGGCGGCGGGCGGCTACACCTTC. It specifies CASSESAAGGYTF.

This clone has more than one count but fewer than ten. The chain recombines TRBV6-1 with TRBJ2-1; D is uncertain. Deletions cut 1 base from V and 10 bases from J, with 5 bases between. This CDR3 is built from 11 residues. The germline gives CDR1 MNHNS, CDR2 SASEGT. CDR3 sequence reads: CASSEGREQFF. The CDR3 coding sequence is TGTGCCAGCAGTGAAGGCCGGGAGCAGTTCTTC.

With regard to this clone: Relative to the germline gene, one junction end is altered; a read error may explain this. The rearrangement joins TRBV7-9 to TRBJ2-2; D is unclear. Per the germline V gene, CDR1 is SEHNR and CDR2 is FQNEAQ (reference sequence). The CDR3 contains 14 residues. CDR3 in DNA: TGTGCCAGCAACTTAGGGTCGGACACCGGGGAGCTGTTTTTT. Amino acids: CASNLGSDTGELFF.